The entry below describes one T cell receptor beta chain. Its cognate antigen is unknown. The data are from a study of pediatric ulcerative colitis. Study-wide results and limits: Compared with controls, ulcerative colitis showed greater blood-rectum clone sharing. A couple of patients had blood samples with substantially reduced template counts.

Colonoscopy and blood draw happened at the same time. TCRdb's table, derived via immunoSEQ multiplex PCR, lists solely in-frame clones and lacks some. This table holds 30,000 to 40,000 clones, approximately 82% found once. This TCR was sampled from a boy younger than 18 with severe ulcerative colitis. Sequenced: blood.

The DNA of the CDR3 is TGTGCCAGCAAGGAGGGAATGGGCACAGATACGCAGTATTTT. Its translation is CASKEGMGTDTQYF. The V and J genes are TRBV6-1 and TRBJ2-3; D may be TRBD2 (6 bases). The germline CDR1 and CDR2 sequences are MNHNS and SASEGT. There are 14 residues in the CDR3. V was shortened by 7 bases and J by 1 base, with 12 bases between the two germline ends.